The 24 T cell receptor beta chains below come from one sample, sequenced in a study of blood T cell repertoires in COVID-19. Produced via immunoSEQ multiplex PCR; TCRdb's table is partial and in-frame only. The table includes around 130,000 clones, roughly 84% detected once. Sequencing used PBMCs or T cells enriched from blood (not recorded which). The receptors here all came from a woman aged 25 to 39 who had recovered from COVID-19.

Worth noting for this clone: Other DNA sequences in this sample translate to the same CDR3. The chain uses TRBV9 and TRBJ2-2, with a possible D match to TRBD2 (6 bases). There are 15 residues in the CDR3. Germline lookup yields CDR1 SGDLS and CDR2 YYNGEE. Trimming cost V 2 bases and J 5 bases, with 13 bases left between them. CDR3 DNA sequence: TGTGCCAGCAGCGTCGGAGGGCGAGGAACCGGGGAGCTGTTTTTT. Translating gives CASSVGGRGTGELFF.

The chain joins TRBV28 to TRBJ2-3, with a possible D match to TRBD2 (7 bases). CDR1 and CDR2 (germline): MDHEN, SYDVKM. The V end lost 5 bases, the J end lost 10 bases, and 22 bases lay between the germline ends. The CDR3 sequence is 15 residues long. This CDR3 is CASSRTRRGLGAQYF. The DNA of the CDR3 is TGTGCCAGCAGTCGGACTAGGAGGGGGTTGGGGGCGCAGTATTTT.

CDR3 sequence: CASSQVWGQGAETQYF. DNA of the CDR3: TGCGCCAGCAGCCAAGTTTGGGGACAGGGGGCCGAGACCCAGTACTTC. The chain links TRBV4-3 to TRBJ2-5; 12 bases map to TRBD1. Germline V gene sequence: CDR1 LGHNA, CDR2 YSLEER. Losses at the gene ends were 1 base for V and 5 bases for J; bases not matched to a gene: 5. The CDR3 totals 16 residues.

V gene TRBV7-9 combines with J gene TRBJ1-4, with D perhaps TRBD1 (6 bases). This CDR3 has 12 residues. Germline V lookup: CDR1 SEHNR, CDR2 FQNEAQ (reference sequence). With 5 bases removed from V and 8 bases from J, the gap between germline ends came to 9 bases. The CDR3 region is CASSLQGEKLFF. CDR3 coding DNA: TGTGCCAGCAGCCTACAGGGAGAAAAACTGTTTTTT.

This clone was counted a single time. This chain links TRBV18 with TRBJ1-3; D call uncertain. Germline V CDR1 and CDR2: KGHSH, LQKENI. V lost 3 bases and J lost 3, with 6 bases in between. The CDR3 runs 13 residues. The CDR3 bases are TGTGCCAGCTCACCTTCCGTTGGAAACACCATATATTTT. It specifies CASSPSVGNTIYF.

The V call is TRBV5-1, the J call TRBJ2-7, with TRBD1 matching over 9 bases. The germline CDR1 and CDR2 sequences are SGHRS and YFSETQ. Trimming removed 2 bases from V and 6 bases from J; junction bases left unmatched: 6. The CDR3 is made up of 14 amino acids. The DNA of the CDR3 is TGCGCCAGCAGCTTTAGCACAGGGGGCGGCGAGCAGTACTTC. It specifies CASSFSTGGGEQYF.

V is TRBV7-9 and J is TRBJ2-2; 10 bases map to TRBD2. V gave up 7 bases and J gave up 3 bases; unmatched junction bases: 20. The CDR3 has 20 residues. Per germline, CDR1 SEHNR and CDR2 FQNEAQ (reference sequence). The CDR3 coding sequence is TGTGCCAGCACCTCGCCTGGGGACAGACTAGCGGGTGTAGACACCGGGGAGCTGTTTTTT. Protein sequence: CASTSPGDRLAGVDTGELFF.

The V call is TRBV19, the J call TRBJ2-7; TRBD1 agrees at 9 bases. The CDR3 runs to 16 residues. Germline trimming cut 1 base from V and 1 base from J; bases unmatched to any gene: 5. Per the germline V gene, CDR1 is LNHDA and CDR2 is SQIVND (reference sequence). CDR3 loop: CASSIVTGTGSYEQYF. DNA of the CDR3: TGTGCCAGTAGTATAGTGACCGGGACAGGGTCCTACGAGCAGTACTTC.

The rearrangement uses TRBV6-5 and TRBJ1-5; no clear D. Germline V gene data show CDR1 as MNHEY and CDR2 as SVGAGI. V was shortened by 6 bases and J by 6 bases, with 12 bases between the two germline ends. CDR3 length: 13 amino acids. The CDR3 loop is CASSTSVGQPQHF. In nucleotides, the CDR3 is TGTGCCAGCAGCACCAGCGTAGGTCAGCCCCAGCATTTT.

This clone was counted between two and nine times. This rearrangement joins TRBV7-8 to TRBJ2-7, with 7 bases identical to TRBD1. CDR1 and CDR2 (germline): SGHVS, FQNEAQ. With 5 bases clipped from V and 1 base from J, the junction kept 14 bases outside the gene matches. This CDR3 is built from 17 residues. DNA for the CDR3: TGTGCCAGCAGCCTTAAACCGGGACAGCGTCCTTCCTACGAGCAGTACTTC. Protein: CASSLKPGQRPSYEQYF.

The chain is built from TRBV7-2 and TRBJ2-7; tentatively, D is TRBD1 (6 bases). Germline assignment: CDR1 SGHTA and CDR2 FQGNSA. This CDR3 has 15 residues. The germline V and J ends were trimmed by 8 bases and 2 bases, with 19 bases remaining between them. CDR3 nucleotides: TGTGCCAGCGTCCCCCCAGGGGTCACCACCTACGAGCAGTACTTC. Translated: CASVPPGVTTYEQYF.

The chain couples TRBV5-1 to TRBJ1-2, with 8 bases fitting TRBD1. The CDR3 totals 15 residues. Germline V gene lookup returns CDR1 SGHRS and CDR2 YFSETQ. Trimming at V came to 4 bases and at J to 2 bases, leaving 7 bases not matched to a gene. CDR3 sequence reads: CASSPRGQANYGYTF. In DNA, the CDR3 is TGCGCCAGCAGCCCACGGGGACAGGCCAACTATGGCTACACCTTC.

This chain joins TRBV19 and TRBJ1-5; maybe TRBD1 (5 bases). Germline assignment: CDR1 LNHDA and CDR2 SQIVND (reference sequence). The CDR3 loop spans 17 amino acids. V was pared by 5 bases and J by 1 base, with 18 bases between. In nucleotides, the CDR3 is TGTGCCAGTAGTTCTCTAGCGATCGGGGGGAGCAATCAGCCCCAGCATTTT. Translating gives CASSSLAIGGSNQPQHF.

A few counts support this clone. This CDR3 is CASSQEGIRGGPLHF. CDR3 DNA sequence: TGCGCCAGCAGCCAAGAGGGCATTAGGGGCGGACCCCTCCACTTT. J is TRBJ1-6 and V is TRBV4-1, with D perhaps TRBD1 (5 bases). V gave up 0 bases and J gave up 12 bases, with 15 bases separating them. Germline loops: CDR1 MGHRA, CDR2 YSYEKL. The CDR3 is made up of 15 amino acids.

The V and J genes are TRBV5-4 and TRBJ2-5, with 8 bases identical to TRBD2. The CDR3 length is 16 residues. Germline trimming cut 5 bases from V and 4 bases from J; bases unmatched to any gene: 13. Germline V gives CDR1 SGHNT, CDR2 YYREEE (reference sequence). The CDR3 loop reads CASRSKRESPVETQYF. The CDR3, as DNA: TGTGCCAGCAGGTCCAAGCGGGAGAGCCCGGTAGAGACCCAGTACTTC. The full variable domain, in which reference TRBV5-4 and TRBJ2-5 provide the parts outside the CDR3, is ETGVTQSPTHLIKTRGQQVTLRCSSQSGHNTVSWYQQALGQGPQFIFQYYREEENGRGNFPPRFSGLQFPNYSSELNVNALELDDSALYLCASRSKRESPVETQYFGPGTRLLVL.

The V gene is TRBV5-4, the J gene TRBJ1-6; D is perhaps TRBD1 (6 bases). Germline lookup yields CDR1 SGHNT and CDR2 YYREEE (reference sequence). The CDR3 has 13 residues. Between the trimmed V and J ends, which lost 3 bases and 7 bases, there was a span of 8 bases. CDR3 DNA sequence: TGTGCCAGCAGCTGGGACAAGAATTCACCCCTCCACTTT. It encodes CASSWDKNSPLHF.

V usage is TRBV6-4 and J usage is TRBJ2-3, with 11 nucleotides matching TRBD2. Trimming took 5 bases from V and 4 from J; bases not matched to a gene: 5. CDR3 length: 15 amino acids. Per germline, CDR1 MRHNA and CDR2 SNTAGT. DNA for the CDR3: TGTGCCAGCAGTCCACTAGCGGGAGCGGCAGATACGCAGTATTTT. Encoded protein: CASSPLAGAADTQYF.

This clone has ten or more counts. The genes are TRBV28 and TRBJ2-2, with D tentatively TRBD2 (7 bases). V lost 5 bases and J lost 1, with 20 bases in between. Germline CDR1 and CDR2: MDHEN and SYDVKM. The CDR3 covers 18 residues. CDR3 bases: TGTGCCAGCAGTGTCCCCGGGGGGCTAGCGGAGAACACCGGGGAGCTGTTTTTT. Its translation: CASSVPGGLAENTGELFF.

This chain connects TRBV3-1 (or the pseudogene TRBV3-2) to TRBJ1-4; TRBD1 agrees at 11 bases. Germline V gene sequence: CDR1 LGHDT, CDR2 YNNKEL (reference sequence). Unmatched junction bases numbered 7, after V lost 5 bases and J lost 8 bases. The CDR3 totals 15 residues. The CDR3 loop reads CASSYRDRGREKLFF. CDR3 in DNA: TGTGCCAGCAGCTACCGGGACAGGGGGAGGGAAAAACTGTTTTTT.

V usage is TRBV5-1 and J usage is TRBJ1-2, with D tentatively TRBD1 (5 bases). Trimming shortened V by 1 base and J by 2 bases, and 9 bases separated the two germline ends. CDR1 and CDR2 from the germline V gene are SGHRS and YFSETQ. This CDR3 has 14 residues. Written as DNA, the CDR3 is TGCGCCAGCAGCTTGTCCGACAGCAACTATGGCTACACCTTC. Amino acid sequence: CASSLSDSNYGYTF.

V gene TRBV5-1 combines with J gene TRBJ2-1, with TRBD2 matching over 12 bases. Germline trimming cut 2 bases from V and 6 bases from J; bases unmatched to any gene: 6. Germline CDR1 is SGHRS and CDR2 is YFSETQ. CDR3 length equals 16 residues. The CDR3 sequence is CASSFQRGLAGNEQFF. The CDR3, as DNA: TGCGCCAGCAGCTTTCAGCGGGGACTAGCGGGCAATGAGCAGTTCTTC.

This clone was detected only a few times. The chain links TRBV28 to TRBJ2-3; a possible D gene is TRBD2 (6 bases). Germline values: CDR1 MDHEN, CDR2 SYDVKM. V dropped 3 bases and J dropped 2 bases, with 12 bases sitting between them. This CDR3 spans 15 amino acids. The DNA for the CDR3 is TGTGCCAGCAGTTTGGAGGGCACACACACAGATACGCAGTATTTT. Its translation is CASSLEGTHTDTQYF.

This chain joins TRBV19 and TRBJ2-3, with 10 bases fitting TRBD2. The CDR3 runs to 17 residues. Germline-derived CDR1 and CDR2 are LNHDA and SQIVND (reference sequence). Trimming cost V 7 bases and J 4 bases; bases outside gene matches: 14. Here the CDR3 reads CASTPPQLAGIPDTQYF. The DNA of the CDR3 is TGTGCCAGTACCCCGCCCCAACTAGCGGGAATTCCAGATACGCAGTATTTT.

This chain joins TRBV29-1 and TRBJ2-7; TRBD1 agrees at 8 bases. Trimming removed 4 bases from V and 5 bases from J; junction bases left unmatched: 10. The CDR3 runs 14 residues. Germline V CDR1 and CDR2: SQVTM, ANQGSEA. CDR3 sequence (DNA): TGCAGCGTTGGACTCCAGGGGGCGCACGACGAGCAGTACTTC. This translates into CSVGLQGAHDEQYF.